This entry is about one TCR beta chain. The same CDR3 also results from other DNA sequences found in this sample. Germline values: CDR1 MNHNS, CDR2 SASEGT. This CDR3 has 16 residues. J was trimmed by 2 bases and V by 2 bases; bases with no gene match: 3. In the original analysis: Nucleated cell number was recorded as an estimate derived from reference gene primer amplification. Clones were read by immunoSEQ multiplex PCR, and TCRdb kept only the in-frame ones, dropping some. D and trimming were read from the DNA, whereas the V and J calls and clone size are those reported in that table. The sample yields approximately 24,000 clones, about 89% seen once. The record originates from a study of blood T cell repertoires in COVID-19. Study as a whole: Whether acute or convalescent, the COVID-19 samples came from the United States, Italy and Spain.

The J gene is TRBJ2-5, the V gene TRBV6-1, with 12 nucleotides matching TRBD2. Source material: peripheral blood. The TCR sequence derives from a man aged 50 to 59 with active COVID-19. In DNA, the CDR3 is TGTGCCAGCAGTGAACTAGCGGGAGGGCCGCAAGAGACCCAGTACTTC. It yields the protein CASSELAGGPQETQYF.